This T cell receptor (beta chain) was observed in a study of blood T cell repertoires in COVID-19. The CDR3 loop spans 19 amino acids. The trim removed 4 bases at V and 3 bases at J, leaving 16 bases unmatched. Germline CDR1 reads LGHNA; CDR2 reads YNFKEQ. As originally analysed: Reference gene primer amplification yielded estimated nucleated cell counts. The method was immunoSEQ multiplex PCR; TCRdb's version includes in-frame clones alone and lacks a portion of them. That table is the source of V, J and clone size, and D and trimming were worked out from the DNA. The profile shows 200,000 to 300,000 clones, about 80% of them singletons.

Sequenced: peripheral blood. This receptor was obtained from a man at least 80 years old with acute or convalescent COVID-19. The chain recombines TRBV4-2 with TRBJ1-3; the match to TRBD1 covers 9 bases. In DNA form, the CDR3 reads TGTGCCAGCAGCCGCTCCTACCGGGACAGGGCTTCGGGTGGAAACACCATATATTTT. Translating gives CASSRSYRDRASGGNTIYF.